This paragraph reports one T cell receptor (beta chain). Its antigen is currently unknown. This record belongs to a study of T cell responses to AZD1222 COVID-19 vaccine. Whole-study findings and limits: Baseline antibody screening turned up just a handful of seropositive AZD1222 recipients. Donors in the cohort were predominantly white British and more often female, and clonal diversity was possibly underestimated.

The CDR3 is 11 amino acids. V dropped 4 bases and J dropped 8 bases, with 9 bases sitting between them. The germline CDR1 and CDR2 sequences are LNHDA and SQIVND (reference sequence). Here immunoSEQ multiplex PCR was the method, and the copy in TCRdb shows in-frame clones only, minus some. The sample has 100,000 to 150,000 clones; about 85% are singletons. This clonotype was sampled from an adult in good health. This sample comprised peripheral blood, obtained on day 0 of AZD1222 vaccination. The chain couples TRBV19 to TRBJ2-7; possible D gene TRBD1, 5 bases. CDR3 sequence reads: CASSTGPQQYF. CDR3 coding DNA: TGTGCCAGTAGTACAGGGCCCCAGCAGTACTTC.